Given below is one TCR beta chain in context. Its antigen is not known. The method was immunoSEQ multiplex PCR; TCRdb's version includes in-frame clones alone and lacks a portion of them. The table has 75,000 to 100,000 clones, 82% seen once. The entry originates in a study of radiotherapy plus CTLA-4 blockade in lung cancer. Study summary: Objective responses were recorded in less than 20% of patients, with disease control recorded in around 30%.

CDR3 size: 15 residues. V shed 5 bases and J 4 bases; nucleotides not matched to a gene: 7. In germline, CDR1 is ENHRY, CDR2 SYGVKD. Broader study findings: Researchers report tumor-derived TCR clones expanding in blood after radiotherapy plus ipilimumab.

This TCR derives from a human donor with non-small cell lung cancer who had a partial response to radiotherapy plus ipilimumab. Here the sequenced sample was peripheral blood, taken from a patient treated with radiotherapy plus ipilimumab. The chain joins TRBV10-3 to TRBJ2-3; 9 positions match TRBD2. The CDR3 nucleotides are TGTGCCATCAGTCGTCCGGGACTAGCATCAGATACGCAGTATTTT. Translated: CAISRPGLASDTQYF.